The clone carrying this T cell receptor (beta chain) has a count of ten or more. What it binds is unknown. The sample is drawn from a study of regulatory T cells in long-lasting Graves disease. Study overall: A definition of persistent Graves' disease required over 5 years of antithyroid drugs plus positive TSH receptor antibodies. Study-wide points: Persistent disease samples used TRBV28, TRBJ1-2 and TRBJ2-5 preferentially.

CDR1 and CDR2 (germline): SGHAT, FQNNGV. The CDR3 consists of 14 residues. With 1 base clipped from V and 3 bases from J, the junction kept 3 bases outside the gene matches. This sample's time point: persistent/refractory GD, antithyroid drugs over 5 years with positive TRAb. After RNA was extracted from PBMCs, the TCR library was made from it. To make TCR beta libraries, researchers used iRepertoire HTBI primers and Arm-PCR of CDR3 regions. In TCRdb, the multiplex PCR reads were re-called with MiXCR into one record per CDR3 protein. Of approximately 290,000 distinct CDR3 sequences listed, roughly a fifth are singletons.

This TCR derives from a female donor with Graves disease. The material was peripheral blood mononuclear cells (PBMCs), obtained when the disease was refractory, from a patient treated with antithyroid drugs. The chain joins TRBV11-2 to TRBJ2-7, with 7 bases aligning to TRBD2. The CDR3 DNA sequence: TGTGCCAGCAGCTTAGTGGGGGGGGTCTACGAGCAGTACTTC. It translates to CASSLVGGVYEQYF.